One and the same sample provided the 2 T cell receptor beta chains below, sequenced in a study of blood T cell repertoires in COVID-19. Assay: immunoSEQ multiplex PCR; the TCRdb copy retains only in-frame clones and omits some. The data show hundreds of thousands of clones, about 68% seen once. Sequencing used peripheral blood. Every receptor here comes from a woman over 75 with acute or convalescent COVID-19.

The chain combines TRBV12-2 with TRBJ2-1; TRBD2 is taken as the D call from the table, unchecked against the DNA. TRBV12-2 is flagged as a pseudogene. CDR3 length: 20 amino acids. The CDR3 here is CASRLARLAGVLKSYNEQFF. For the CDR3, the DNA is TGTGCAAGTCGCTTAGCGCGGCTAGCGGGAGTACTGAAGTCCTACAATGAGCAGTTCTTC.

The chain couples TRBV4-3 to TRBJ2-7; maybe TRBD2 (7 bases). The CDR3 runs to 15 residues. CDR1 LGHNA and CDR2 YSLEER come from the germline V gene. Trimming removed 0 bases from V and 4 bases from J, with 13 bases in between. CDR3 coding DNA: TGCGCCAGCAGCCAAGATCTGGGGGGGCGTTACGAGCAGTACTTC. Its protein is CASSQDLGGRYEQYF.